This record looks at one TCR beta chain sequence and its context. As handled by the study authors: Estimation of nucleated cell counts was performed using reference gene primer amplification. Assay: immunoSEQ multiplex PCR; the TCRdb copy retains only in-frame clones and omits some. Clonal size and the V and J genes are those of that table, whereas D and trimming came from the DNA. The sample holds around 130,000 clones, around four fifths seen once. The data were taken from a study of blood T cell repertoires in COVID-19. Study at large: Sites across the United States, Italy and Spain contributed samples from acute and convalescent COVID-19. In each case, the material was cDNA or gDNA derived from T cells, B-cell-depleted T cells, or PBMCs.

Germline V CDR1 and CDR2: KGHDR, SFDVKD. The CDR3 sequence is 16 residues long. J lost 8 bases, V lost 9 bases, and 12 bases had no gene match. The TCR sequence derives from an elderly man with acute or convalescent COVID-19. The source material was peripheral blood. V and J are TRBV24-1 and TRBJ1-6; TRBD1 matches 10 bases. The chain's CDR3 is CATGTGDYQMHSPLHF. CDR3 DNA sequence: TGTGCCACCGGGACAGGGGATTACCAAATGCATTCACCCCTCCACTTT.